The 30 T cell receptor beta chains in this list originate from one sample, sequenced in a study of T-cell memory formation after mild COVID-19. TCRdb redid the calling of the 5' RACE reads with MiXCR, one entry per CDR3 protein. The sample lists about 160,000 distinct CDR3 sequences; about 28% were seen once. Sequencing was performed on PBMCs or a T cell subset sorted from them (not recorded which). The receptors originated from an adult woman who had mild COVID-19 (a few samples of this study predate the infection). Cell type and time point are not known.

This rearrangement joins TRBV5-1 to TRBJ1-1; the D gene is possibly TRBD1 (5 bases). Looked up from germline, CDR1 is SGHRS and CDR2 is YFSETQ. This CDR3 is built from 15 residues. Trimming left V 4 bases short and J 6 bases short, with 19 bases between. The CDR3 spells CASSPGSSGRAEAFF. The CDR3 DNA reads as TGCGCCAGCAGCCCGGGTAGTTCAGGGCGCGCTGAAGCTTTCTTT.

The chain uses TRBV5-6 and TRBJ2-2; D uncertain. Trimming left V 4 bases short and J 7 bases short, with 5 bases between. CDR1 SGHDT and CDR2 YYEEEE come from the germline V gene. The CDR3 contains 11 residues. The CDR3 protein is CASSLFGELFF. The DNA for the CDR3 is TGTGCCAGCAGCCTCTTCGGGGAGCTGTTTTTT. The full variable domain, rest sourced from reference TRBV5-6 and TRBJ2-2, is DAGVTQSPTHLIKTRGQQVTLRCSPKSGHDTVSWYQQALGQGPQFIFQYYEEEERQRGNFPDRFSGHQFPNYSSELNVNALLLGDSALYLCASSLFGELFFGEGSRLTVL.

The CDR3 loop is CASTEGSTAAWDEQYF. The CDR3 DNA reads as TGTGCCAGCACCGAAGGGTCTACAGCCGCCTGGGACGAGCAGTACTTC. The chain recombines TRBV2 with TRBJ2-7; unclear D gene. The CDR3 loop spans 16 amino acids. Per the germline V gene, CDR1 is SNHLY and CDR2 is FYNNEI. Trimming stripped 7 bases from V and 5 bases from J, with 24 bases between. Full variable domain (missing parts from reference TRBV2 and TRBJ2-7): EPEVTQTPSHQVTQMGQEVILRCVPISNHLYFYWYRQILGQKVEFLVSFYNNEISEKSEIFDDQFSVERPDGSNFTLKIRSTKLEDSAMYFCASTEGSTAAWDEQYFGPGTRLTVT.

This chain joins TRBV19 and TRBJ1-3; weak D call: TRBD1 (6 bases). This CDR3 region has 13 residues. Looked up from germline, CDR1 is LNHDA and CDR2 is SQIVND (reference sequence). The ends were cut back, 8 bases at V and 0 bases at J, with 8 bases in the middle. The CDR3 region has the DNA TGTGCCAGTCGGACAGTCTCTGGAAACACCATATATTTT. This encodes CASRTVSGNTIYF.

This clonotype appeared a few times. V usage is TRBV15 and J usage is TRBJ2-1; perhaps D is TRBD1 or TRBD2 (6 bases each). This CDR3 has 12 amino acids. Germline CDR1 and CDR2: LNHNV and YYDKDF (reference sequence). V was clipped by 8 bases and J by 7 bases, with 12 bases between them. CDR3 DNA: TGTGCCACCGGAGGGGGTGGGAATGAGCAGTTCTTC. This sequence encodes CATGGGGNEQFF.

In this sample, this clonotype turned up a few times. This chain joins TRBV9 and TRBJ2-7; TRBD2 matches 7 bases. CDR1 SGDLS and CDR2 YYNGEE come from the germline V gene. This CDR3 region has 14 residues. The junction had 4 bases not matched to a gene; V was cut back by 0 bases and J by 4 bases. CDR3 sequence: CASSVGLARYEQYF. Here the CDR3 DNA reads TGTGCCAGCAGCGTAGGACTAGCCCGTTACGAGCAGTACTTC.

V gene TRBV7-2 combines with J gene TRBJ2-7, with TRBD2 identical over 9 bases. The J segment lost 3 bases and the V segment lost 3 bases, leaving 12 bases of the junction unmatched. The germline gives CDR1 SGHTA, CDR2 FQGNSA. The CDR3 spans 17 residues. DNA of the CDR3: TGTGCCAGCAGCTTGCATAGCGGGAGAGACGGCCTCTACGAGCAGTACTTC. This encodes CASSLHSGRDGLYEQYF.

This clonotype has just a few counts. CDR3 protein: CASSDGGTDTQYF. CDR3 DNA sequence: TGTGCCAGCAGTGACGGTGGCACAGATACGCAGTATTTT. The V gene is TRBV12-3 or TRBV12-4, the J gene TRBJ2-3, with no clear D. The CDR3 loop spans 13 amino acids. V lost 5 bases, J lost 1 base, and 7 bases lay in between.

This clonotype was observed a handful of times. CDR3 DNA: TGTGCCAGCAGCCACTCGCAGAACACCGGGGAGCTGTTTTTT. Protein sequence: CASSHSQNTGELFF. The chain carries TRBV4-2 and TRBJ2-2; D is uncertain. The CDR3 spans 14 residues. V lost 3 bases and J lost 1, with 6 bases in between. Germline assignment: CDR1 LGHNA and CDR2 YNFKEQ.

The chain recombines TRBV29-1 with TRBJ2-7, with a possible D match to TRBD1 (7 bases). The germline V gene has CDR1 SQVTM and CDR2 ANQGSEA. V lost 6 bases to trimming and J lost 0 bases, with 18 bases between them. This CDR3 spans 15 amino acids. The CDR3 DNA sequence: TGCAGCGTCACGACAGGGAGGAAGAGCTCCTACGAGCAGTACTTC. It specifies CSVTTGRKSSYEQYF.

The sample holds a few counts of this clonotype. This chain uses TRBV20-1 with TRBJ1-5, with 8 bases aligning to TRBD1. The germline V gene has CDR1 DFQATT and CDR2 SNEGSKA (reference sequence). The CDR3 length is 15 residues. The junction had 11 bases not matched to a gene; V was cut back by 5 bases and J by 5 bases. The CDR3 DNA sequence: TGCAGTGCTGGCCGTACAGGGGGAGGCGATCAGCCCCAGCATTTT. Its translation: CSAGRTGGGDQPQHF.

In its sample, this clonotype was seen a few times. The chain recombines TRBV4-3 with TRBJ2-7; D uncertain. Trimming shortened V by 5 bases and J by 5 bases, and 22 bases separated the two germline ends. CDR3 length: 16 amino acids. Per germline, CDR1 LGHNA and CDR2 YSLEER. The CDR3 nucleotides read TGCGCCAGCAGCTATCATCGGGCCCTACCCCCCAACGAGCAGTACTTC. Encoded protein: CASSYHRALPPNEQYF.

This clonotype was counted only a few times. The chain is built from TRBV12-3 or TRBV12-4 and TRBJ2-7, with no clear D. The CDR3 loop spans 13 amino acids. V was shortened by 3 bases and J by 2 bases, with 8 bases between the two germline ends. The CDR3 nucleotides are TGTGCCAGCAGTTTGCCCGCGACCTACGAGCAGTACTTC. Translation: CASSLPATYEQYF.

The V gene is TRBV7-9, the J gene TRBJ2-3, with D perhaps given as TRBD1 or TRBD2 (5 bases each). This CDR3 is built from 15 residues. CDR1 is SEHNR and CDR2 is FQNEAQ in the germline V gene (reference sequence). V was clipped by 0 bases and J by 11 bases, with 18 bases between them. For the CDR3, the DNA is TGTGCCAGCAGCTTAGCGAGTCGAGGGACCAGCCGGCAGTATTTT. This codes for CASSLASRGTSRQYF.

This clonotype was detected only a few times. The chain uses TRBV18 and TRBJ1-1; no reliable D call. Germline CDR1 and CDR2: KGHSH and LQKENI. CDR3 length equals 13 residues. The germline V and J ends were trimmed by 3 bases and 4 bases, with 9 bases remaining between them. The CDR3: CASSPGVLTEAFF. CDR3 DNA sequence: TGTGCCAGCTCACCCGGGGTCCTCACTGAAGCTTTCTTT.

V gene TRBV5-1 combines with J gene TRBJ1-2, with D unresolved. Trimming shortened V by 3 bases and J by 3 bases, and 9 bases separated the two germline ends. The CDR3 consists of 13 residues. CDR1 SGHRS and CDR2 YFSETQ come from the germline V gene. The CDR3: CASSSDGDYGYTF. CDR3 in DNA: TGCGCCAGCAGCTCGGACGGGGACTATGGCTACACCTTC.

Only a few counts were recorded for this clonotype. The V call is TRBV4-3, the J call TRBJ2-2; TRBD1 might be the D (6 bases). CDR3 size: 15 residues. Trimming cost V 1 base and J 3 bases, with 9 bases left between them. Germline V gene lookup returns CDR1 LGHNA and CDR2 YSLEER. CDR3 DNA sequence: TGCGCCAGCAGCCAAGTAAAGGGGGACACCGGGGAGCTGTTTTTT. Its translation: CASSQVKGDTGELFF.

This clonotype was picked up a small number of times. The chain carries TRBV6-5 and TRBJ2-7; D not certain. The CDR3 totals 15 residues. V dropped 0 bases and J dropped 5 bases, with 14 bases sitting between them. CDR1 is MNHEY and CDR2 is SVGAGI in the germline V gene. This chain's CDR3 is CASSYSNVVRHEQYF. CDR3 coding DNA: TGTGCCAGCAGTTACTCGAACGTGGTTCGCCACGAGCAGTACTTC.

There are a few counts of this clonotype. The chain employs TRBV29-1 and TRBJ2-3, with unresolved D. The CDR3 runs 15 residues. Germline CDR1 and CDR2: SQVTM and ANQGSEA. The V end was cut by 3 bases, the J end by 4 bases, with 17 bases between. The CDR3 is CSVEKYATAADTQYF. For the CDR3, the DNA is TGCAGCGTTGAGAAGTACGCGACGGCCGCAGATACGCAGTATTTT.

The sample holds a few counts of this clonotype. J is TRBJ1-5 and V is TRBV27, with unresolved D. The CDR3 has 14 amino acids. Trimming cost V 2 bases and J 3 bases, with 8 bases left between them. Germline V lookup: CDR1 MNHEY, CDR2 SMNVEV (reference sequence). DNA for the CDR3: TGTGCCAGCAGTTTAGGCTGGGCCAATCAGCCCCAGCATTTT. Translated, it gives CASSLGWANQPQHF.

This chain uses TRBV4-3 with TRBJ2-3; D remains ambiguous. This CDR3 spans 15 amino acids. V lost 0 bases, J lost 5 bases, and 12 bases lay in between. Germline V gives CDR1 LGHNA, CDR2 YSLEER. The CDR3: CASSQDRPAGDTQYF. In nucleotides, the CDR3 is TGCGCCAGCAGCCAAGATCGTCCAGCCGGAGATACGCAGTATTTT.

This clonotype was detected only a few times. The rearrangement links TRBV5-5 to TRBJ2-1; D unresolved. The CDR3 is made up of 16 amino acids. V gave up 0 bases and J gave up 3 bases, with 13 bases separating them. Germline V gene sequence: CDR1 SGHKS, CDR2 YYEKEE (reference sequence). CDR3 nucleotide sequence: TGTGCCAGCAGCTTGGCCGGCGGCGGAAACTACAATGAGCAGTTCTTC. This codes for CASSLAGGGNYNEQFF.

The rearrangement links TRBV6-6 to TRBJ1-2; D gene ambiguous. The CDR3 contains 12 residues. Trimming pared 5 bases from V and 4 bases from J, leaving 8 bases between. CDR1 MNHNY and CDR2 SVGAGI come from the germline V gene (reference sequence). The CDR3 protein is CASSPGPYGYTF. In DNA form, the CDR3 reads TGTGCCAGCAGTCCCGGGCCCTATGGCTACACCTTC.

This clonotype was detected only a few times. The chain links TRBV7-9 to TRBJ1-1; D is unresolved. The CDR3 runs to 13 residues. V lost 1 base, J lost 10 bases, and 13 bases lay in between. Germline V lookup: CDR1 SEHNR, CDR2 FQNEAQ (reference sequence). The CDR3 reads CASSLDPEFGAFF. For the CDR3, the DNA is TGTGCCAGCAGCTTAGACCCTGAATTCGGAGCTTTCTTT.

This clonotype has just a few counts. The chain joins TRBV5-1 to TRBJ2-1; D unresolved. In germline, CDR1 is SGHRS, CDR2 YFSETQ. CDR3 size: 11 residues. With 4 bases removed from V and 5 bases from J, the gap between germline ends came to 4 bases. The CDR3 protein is CASSGHNEQFF. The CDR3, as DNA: TGCGCCAGCAGCGGTCACAATGAGCAGTTCTTC.

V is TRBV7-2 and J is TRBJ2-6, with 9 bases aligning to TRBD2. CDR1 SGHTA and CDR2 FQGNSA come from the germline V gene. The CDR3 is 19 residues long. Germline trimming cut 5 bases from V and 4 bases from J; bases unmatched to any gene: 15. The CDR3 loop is CASSLRASGTQGGANVLTF. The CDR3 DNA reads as TGTGCCAGCAGCCTTAGGGCTAGCGGGACCCAGGGAGGGGCCAACGTCCTGACTTTC.

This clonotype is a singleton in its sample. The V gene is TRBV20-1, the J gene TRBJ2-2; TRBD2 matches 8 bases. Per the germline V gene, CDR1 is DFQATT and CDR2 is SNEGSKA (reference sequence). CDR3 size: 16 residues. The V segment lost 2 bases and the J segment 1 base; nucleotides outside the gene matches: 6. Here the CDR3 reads CSARSSGGQNTGELFF. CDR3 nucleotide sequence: TGCAGTGCTAGAAGCAGCGGGGGACAGAACACCGGGGAGCTGTTTTTT.

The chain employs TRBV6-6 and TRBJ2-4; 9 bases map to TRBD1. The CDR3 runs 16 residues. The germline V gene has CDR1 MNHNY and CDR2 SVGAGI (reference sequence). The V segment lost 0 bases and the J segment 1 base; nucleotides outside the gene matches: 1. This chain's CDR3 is CASSYSGQGAKNIQYF. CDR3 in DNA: TGTGCCAGCAGTTACTCAGGACAGGGGGCCAAAAACATTCAGTACTTC.

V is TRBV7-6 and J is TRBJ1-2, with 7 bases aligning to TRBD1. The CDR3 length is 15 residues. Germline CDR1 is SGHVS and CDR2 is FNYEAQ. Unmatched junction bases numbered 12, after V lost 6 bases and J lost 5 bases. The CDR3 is CASSSIPGTDYGYTF. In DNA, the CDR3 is TGTGCCAGCAGTTCCATCCCCGGGACAGATTATGGCTACACCTTC.

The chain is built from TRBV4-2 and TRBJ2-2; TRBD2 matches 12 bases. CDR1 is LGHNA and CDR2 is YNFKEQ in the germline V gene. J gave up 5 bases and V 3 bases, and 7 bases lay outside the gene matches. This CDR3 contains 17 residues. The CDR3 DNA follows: TGTGCCAGCAGCCAGCTAGCGGGGGGGCCGGTGACCGGGGAGCTGTTTTTT. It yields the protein CASSQLAGGPVTGELFF.